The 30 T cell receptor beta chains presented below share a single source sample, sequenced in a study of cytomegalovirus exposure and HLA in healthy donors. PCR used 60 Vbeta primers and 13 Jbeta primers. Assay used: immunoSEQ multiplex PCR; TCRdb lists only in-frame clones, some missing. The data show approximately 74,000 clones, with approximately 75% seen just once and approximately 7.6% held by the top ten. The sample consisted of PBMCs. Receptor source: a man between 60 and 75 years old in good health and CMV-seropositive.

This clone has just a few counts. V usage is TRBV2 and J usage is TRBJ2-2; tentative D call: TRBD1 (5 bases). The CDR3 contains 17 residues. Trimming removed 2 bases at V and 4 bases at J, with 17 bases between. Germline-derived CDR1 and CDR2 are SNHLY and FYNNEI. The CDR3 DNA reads TGTGCCAGCAGTGAACTTGGACACTATCAAAGCACCGGGGAGCTGTTTTTT. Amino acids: CASSELGHYQSTGELFF.

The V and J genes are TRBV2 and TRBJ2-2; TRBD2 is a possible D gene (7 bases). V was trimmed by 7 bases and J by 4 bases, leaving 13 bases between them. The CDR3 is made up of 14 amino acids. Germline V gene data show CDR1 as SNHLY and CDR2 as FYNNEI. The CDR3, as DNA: TGTGCCAGCACCCCGGGGGGCCTCACCGGGGAGCTGTTTTTT. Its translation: CASTPGGLTGELFF.

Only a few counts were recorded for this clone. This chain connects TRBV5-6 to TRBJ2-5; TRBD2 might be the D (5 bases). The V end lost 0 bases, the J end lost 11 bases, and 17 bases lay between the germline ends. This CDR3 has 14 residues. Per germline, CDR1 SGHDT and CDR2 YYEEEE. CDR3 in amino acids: CASSLGSAGLGQYF. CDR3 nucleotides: TGTGCCAGCAGCTTGGGGAGTGCCGGACTGGGGCAGTACTTC. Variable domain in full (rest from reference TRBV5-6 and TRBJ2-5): DAGVTQSPTHLIKTRGQQVTLRCSPKSGHDTVSWYQQALGQGPQFIFQYYEEEERQRGNFPDRFSGHQFPNYSSELNVNALLLGDSALYLCASSLGSAGLGQYFGPGTRLLVL.

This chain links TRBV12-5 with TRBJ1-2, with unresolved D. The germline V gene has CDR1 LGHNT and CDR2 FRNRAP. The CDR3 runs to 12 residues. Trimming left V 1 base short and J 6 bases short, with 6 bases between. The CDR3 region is CASGLGRDGYTF. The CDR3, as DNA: TGTGCTAGTGGTTTGGGCCGAGATGGCTACACCTTC. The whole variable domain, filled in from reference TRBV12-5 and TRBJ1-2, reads DARVTQTPRHKVTEMGQEVTMRCQPILGHNTVFWYRQTMMQGLELLAYFRNRAPLDDSGMPKDRFSAEMPDATLATLKIQPSEPRDSAVYFCASGLGRDGYTFGSGTRLTVV.

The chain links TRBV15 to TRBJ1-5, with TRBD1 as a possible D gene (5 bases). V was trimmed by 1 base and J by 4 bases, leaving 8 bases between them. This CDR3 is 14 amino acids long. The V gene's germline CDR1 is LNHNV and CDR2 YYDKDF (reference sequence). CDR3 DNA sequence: TGTGCCACCAGCAGAGGACAGCCGAATCAGCCCCAGCATTTT. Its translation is CATSRGQPNQPQHF.

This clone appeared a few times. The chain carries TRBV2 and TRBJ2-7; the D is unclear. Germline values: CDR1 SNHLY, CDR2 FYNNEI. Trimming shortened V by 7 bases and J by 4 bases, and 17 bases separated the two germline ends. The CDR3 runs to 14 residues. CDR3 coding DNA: TGTGCCAGCACCCCCCTCAGGTTGGGTTACGAGCAGTACTTC. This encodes CASTPLRLGYEQYF.

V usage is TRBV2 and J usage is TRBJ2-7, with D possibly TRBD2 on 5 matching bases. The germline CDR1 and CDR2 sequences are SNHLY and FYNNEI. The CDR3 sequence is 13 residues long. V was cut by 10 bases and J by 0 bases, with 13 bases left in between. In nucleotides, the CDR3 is TGTGCCATCACTAGATCGGACTCCTACGAGCAGTACTTC. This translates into CAITRSDSYEQYF.

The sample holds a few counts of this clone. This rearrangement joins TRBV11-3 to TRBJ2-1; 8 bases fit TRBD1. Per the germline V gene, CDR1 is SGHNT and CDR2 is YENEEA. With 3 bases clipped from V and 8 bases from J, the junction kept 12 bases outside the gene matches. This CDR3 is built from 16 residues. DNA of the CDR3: TGTGCCAGCAGCTTCTCCGGGACAGGAAAGTTCCATGAGCAGTTCTTC. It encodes CASSFSGTGKFHEQFF.

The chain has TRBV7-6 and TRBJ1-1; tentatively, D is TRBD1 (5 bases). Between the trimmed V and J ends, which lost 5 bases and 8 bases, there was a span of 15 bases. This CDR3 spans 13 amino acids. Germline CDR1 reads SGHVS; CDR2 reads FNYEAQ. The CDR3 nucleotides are TGTGCCAGCAGCCCCTGGGGGGTGGGGGAAGCTTTCTTT. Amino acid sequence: CASSPWGVGEAFF.

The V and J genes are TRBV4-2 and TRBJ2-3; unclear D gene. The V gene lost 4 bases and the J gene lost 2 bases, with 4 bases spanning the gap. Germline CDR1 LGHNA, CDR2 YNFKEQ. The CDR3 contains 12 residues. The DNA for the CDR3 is TGTGCCAGCAGCCTATACACAGATACGCAGTATTTT. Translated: CASSLYTDTQYF.

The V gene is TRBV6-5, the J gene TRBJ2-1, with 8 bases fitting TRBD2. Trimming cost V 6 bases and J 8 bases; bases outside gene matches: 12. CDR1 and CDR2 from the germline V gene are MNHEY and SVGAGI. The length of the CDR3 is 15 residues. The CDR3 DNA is TGTGCCAGCAGCGCGAGGACTAGCAGTTCGTATGAGCAGTTCTTC. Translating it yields CASSARTSSSYEQFF.

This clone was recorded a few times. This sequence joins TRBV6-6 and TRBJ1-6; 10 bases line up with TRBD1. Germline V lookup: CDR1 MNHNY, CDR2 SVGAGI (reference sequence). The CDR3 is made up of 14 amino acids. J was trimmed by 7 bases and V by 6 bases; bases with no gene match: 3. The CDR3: CASRWTGGNSPLHF. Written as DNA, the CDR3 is TGTGCCAGCAGATGGACAGGGGGGAATTCACCCCTCCACTTT.

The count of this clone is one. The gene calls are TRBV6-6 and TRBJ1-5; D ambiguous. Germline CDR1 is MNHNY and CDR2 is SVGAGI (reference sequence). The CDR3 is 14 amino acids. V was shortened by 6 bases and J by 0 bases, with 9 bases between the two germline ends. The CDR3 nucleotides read TGTGCCAGCAGAACATCTTCTAGCAATCAGCCCCAGCATTTT. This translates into CASRTSSSNQPQHF.

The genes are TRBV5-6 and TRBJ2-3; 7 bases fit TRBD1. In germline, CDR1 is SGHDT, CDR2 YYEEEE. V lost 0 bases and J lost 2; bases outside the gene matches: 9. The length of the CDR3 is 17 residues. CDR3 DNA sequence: TGTGCCAGCAGCTTGGGCAAAGGGGGCGCGTACACAGATACGCAGTATTTT. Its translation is CASSLGKGGAYTDTQYF.

CDR3 nucleotides: TGTGCCATCAGCCGAGGACTAGCGCGTAACACCGGGGAGCTGTTTTTT. It is translated as CAISRGLARNTGELFF. The chain employs TRBV10-3 and TRBJ2-2, with 9 nucleotides matching TRBD2. Germline assignment: CDR1 ENHRY and CDR2 SYGVKD. Trimming removed 6 bases from V and 2 bases from J; junction bases left unmatched: 7. CDR3 size: 16 residues.

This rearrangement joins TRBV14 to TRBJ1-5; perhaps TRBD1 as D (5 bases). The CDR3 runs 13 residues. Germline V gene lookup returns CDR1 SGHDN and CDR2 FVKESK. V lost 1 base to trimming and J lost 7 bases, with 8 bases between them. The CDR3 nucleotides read TGTGCCAGCAGCCAAGCGTCAGGGCAGCCCCAGCATTTT. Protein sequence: CASSQASGQPQHF.

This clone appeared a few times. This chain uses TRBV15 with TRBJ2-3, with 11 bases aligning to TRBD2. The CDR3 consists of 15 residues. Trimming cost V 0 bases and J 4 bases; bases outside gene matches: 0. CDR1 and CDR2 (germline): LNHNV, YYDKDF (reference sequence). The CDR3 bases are TGTGCCACCAGCAGAGATAGCGGGGGGGCAGATACGCAGTATTTT. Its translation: CATSRDSGGADTQYF.

CDR3 bases: TGTGCCAGCAGCTTGGATACAGGGGTTCAGAACGAGCAGTACTTC. Protein product: CASSLDTGVQNEQYF. The chain links TRBV5-4 to TRBJ2-7; 7 bases align to TRBD1. V was pared by 0 bases and J by 5 bases, with 8 bases of the junction left unmatched. This CDR3 is 15 amino acids long. The germline V gene has CDR1 SGHNT and CDR2 YYREEE (reference sequence).

The CDR3 loop reads CASKGLVLYEQYF. The DNA for the CDR3 is TGTGCCAGCAAGGGACTAGTCCTCTACGAGCAGTACTTC. This chain uses TRBV19 with TRBJ2-7, with 8 bases matching TRBD2. V shed 9 bases, J shed 3 bases, and the junction held 7 bases outside the gene matches. The germline CDR1 and CDR2 sequences are LNHDA and SQIVND (reference sequence). This CDR3 has 13 amino acids.

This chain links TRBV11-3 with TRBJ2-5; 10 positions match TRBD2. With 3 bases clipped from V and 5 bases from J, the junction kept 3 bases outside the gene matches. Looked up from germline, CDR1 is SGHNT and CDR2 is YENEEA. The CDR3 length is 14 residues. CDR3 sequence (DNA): TGTGCCAGCAGCTTCCCGGGACTAGCGGAGACCCAGTACTTC. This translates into CASSFPGLAETQYF.

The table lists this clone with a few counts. Written as DNA, the CDR3 is TGTGCCAGCAGCACTCCGGGACAGGGGATCCACGAGCAGTACTTC. Amino acid sequence: CASSTPGQGIHEQYF. V is TRBV5-5 and J is TRBJ2-7; 10 nucleotides align to TRBD1. The CDR3 is 15 amino acids. Losses at the gene ends were 4 bases for V and 5 bases for J; bases not matched to a gene: 9. Germline V CDR1 and CDR2: SGHKS, YYEKEE (reference sequence).

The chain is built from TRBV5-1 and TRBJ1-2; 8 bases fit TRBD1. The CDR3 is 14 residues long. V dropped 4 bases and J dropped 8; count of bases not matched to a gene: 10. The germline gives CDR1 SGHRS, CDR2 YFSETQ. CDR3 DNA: TGCGCCAGCAGCCCCCCAGGACAGGGTGACGGCTACACCTTC. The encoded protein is CASSPPGQGDGYTF.

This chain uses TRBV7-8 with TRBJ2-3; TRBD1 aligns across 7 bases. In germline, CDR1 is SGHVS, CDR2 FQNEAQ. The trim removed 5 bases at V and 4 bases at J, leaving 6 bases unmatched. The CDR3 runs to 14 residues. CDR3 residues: CASSLDRAADTQYF. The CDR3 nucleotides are TGTGCCAGCAGCCTTGACAGGGCTGCAGATACGCAGTATTTT.

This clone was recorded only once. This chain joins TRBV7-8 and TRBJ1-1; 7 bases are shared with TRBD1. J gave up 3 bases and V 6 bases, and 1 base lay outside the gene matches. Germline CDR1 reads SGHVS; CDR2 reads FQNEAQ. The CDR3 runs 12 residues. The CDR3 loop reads CASSTGDTEAFF. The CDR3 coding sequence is TGTGCCAGCAGTACAGGGGACACTGAAGCTTTCTTT. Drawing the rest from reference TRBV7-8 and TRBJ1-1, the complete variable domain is GAGVSQSPRYKVAKRGQDVALRCDPISGHVSLFWYQQALGQGPEFLTYFQNEAQLDKSGLPSDRFFAERPEGSVSTLKIQRTQQEDSAVYLCASSTGDTEAFFGQGTRLTVV.

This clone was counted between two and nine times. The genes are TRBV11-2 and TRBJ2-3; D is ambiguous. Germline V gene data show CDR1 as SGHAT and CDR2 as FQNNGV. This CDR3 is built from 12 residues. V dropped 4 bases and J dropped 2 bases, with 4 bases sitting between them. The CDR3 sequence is CASSSFTDTQYF. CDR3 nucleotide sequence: TGTGCCAGCAGCTCTTTCACAGATACGCAGTATTTT. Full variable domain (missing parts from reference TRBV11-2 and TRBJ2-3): EAGVAQSPRYKIIEKRQSVAFWCNPISGHATLYWYQQILGQGPKLLIQFQNNGVVDDSQLPKDRFSAERLKGVDSTLKIQPAKLEDSAVYLCASSSFTDTQYFGPGTRLTVL.

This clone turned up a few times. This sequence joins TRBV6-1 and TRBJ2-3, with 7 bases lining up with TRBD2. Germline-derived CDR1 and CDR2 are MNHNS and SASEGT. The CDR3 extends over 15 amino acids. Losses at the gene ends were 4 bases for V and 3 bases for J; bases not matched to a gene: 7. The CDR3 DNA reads TGTGCCAGCAGTGTTGGGCGGGAGTGGACAGATACGCAGTATTTT. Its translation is CASSVGREWTDTQYF.

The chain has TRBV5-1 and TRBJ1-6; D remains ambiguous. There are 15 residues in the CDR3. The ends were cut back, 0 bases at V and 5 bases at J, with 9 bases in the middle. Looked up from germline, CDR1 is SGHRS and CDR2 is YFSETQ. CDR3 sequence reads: CASSLVADDNSPLHF. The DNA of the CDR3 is TGCGCCAGCAGCTTGGTGGCGGATGATAATTCACCCCTCCACTTT.

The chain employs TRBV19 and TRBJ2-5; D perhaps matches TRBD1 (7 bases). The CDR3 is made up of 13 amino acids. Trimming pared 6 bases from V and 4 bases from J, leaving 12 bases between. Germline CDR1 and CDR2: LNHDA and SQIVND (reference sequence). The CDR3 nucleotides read TGTGCCAGTAGCAATCAGGGGGGAGAGACCCAGTACTTC. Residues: CASSNQGGETQYF.

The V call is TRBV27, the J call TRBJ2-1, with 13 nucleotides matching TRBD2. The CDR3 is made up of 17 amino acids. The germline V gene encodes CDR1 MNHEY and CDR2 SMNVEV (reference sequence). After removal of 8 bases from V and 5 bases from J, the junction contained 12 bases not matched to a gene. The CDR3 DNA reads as TGTGCCAGCTTTCGGACTAGCGGGAGAATGGGGGACAATGAGCAGTTCTTC. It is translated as CASFRTSGRMGDNEQFF.

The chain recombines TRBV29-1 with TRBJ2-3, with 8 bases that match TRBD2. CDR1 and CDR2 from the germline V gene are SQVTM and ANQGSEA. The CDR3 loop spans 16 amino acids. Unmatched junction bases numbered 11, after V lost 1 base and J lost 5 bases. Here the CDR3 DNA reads TGCAGCGTTGAAGGGGTGAGACGGGAGGGTATAGATACGCAGTATTTT. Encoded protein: CSVEGVRREGIDTQYF.